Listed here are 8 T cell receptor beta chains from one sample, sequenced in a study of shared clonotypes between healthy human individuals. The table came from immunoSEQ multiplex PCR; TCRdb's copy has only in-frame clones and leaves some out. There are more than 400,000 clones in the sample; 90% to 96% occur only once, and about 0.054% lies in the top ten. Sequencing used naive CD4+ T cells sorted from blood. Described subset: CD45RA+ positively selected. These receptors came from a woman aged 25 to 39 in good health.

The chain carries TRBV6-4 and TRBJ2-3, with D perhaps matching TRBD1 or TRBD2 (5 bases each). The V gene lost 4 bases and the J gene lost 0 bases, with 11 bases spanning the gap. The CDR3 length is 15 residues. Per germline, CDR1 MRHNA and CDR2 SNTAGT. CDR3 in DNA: TGTGCCAGCAGTGCTCATGGGGGAAGCACAGATACGCAGTATTTT. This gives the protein CASSAHGGSTDTQYF.

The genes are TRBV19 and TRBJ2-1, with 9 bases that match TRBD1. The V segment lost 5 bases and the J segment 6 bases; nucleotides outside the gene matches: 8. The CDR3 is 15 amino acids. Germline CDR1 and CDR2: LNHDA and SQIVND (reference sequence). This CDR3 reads CASSEDRGWGNEQFF. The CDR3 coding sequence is TGTGCCAGTAGTGAGGACAGGGGTTGGGGCAATGAGCAGTTCTTC.

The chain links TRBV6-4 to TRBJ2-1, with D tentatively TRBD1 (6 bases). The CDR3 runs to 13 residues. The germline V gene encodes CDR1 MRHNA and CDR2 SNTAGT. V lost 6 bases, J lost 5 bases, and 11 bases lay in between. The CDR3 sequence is CASSRNRDNEQFF. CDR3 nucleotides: TGTGCCAGCAGCCGAAACAGGGACAATGAGCAGTTCTTC.

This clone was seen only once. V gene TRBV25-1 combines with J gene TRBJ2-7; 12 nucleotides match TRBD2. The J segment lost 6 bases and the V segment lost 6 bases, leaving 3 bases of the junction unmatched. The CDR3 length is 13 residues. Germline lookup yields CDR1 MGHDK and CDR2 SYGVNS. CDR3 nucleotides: TGTGCCAGCAGCCTAGCGGGAGGGAGCGAGCAGTACTTC. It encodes CASSLAGGSEQYF.

The CDR3 DNA reads TGTGCCAGCAGTGAAGGGTGGCAGAACACTGAAGCTTTCTTT. Its protein product is CASSEGWQNTEAFF. The rearrangement uses TRBV6-1 and TRBJ1-1; no reliable D call. The CDR3 sequence is 14 residues long. Trimming pared 1 base from V and 1 base from J, leaving 7 bases between. Germline CDR1 MNHNS, CDR2 SASEGT.

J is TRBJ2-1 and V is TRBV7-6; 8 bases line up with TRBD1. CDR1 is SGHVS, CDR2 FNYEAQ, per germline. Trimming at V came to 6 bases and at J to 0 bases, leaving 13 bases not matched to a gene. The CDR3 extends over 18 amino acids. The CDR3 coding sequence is TGTGCCAGCAGTCCCGGGACAGGATTTTCTAGCTCCTACAATGAGCAGTTCTTC. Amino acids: CASSPGTGFSSSYNEQFF.

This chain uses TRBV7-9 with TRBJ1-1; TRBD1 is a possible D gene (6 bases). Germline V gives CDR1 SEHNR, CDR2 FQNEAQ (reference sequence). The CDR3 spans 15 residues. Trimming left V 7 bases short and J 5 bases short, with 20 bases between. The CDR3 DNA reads TGTGCCAGCACCCAGAAGAAGGGGGGGAAGACTGAAGCTTTCTTT. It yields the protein CASTQKKGGKTEAFF.

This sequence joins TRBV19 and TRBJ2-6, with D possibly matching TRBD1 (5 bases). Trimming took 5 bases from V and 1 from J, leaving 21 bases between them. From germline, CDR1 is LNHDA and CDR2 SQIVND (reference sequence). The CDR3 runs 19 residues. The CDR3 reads CASSDKTALTLSGANVLTF. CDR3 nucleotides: TGTGCCAGTAGTGACAAGACAGCCCTGACTCTTTCTGGGGCCAACGTCCTGACTTTC.